The rows below give T cell receptor beta chains drawn from one sample of a study of blood T cell repertoires in COVID-19. Sequencing was performed with immunoSEQ multiplex PCR; in TCRdb, only in-frame clones are kept and a portion is missing. The sample consists of about 240,000 clones, around 83% of them appearing once. Sequenced input: peripheral blood. The receptors shown here come from a woman older than 75 with acute or convalescent COVID-19. The CDR3 runs from the conserved cysteine through the conserved F or W. The D gene is left open where the match is weak. The size of a clone is reported for some rows only, either as once, few or many, or as a class for expanded clones.

V: TRBV6-5
D: .
J: TRBJ1-1
size: once
CDR3: CASKGDRVLNTEAFF
DNA: TGTGCCAGCAAGGGAGATCGGGTCTTGAACACTGAAGCTTTCTTT

V: TRBV29-1
D: TRBD2
J: TRBJ2-3
size: .
CDR3: CSVHVGTSRSTDTQYF
DNA: TGCAGCGTCCATGTCGGGACTAGCAGGAGCACAGATACGCAGTATTTT

V: TRBV7-2
D: TRBD1
J: TRBJ1-6
size: .
CDR3: CASSLDRGYNSPLHF
DNA: TGTGCCAGCAGCTTAGACAGGGGCTATAATTCACCCCTCCACTTT

V: TRBV28
D: .
J: TRBJ2-7
size: once
CDR3: CASSFSLAGREQYF
DNA: TGTGCCAGCAGTTTCTCTCTGGCAGGGAGGGAGCAGTACTTC

V: TRBV12-3/TRBV12-4
D: TRBD1
J: TRBJ1-1
size: .
CDR3: CASRRQGNTEAFF
DNA: TGTGCCAGCAGACGACAGGGTAATACTGAAGCTTTCTTT

V: TRBV5-1
D: TRBD1
J: TRBJ1-1
size: .
CDR3: CASSKTGAENTEAFF
DNA: TGCGCCAGCAGCAAGACAGGGGCGGAGAACACTGAAGCTTTCTTT

V: TRBV2
D: TRBD1
J: TRBJ1-2
size: .
CDR3: CASWATGTYGYTF
DNA: TGTGCCAGCTGGGCGACAGGGACCTATGGCTACACCTTC

V: TRBV19
D: .
J: TRBJ1-2
size: .
CDR3: CATLSTGTLGGYTF
DNA: TGTGCCACCCTTTCAACCGGGACATTAGGCGGCTACACCTTC

V: TRBV7-6
D: .
J: TRBJ2-5
size: .
CDR3: CASSWSPGEETQYF
DNA: TGTGCCAGCAGCTGGAGTCCGGGGGAAGAGACCCAGTACTTC

V: TRBV5-6
D: TRBD1
J: TRBJ2-1
size: .
CDR3: CASSLGTGGNEQFF
DNA: TGTGCCAGCAGCTTAGGGACAGGGGGCAATGAGCAGTTCTTC

V: TRBV5-1
D: .
J: TRBJ1-2
size: .
CDR3: CASSSDGGMGGYTF
DNA: TGCGCCAGCAGCTCGGACGGAGGGATGGGAGGCTACACCTTC

V: TRBV6-6
D: .
J: TRBJ2-4
size: .
CDR3: CASSYSEGRGIQYF
DNA: TGTGCCAGCAGTTACTCGGAGGGGCGAGGCATTCAGTACTTC

V: TRBV11-2
D: .
J: TRBJ2-1
size: .
CDR3: CASSLGTQPYNEQFF
DNA: TGTGCCAGCAGCTTAGGGACTCAACCTTACAATGAGCAGTTCTTC

V: TRBV12-3/TRBV12-4
D: .
J: TRBJ1-4
size: .
CDR3: CASSLSREKLFF
DNA: TGTGCCAGCAGTTTGTCCCGGGAAAAACTGTTTTTT

V: TRBV7-9
D: .
J: TRBJ1-4
size: once
CDR3: CASSPTEGNREKLFF
DNA: TGTGCCAGCAGCCCAACGGAGGGGAACAGGGAAAAACTGTTTTTT

V: TRBV11-3
D: .
J: TRBJ2-5
size: .
CDR3: CASSLAPRETQYF
DNA: TGTGCCAGCAGCTTAGCCCCCAGGGAGACCCAGTACTTC

V: TRBV12-3/TRBV12-4
D: .
J: TRBJ2-1
size: .
CDR3: CASSLSVDEQFF
DNA: TGTGCCAGCAGTTTATCGGTCGATGAGCAGTTCTTC

V: TRBV28
D: .
J: TRBJ1-6
size: .
CDR3: CASSFSTYNSPLHF
DNA: TGTGCCAGCAGTTTCAGTACCTATAATTCACCCCTCCACTTT

V: TRBV4-1
D: TRBD2
J: TRBJ2-2
size: .
CDR3: CASSPTPAGVSTGELFF
DNA: TGCGCCAGCAGCCCAACCCCAGCGGGGGTGAGCACCGGGGAGCTGTTTTTT

V: TRBV6-5
D: TRBD1
J: TRBJ1-1
size: once
CDR3: CASSFRTGEAFF
DNA: TGTGCCAGCAGTTTCCGGACAGGCGAAGCTTTCTTT

V: TRBV7-2
D: .
J: TRBJ2-7
size: few
CDR3: CASSFRDTYEQYF
DNA: TGTGCCAGCAGCTTCCGGGACACCTACGAGCAGTACTTC

V: TRBV9
D: TRBD2
J: TRBJ2-7
size: .
CDR3: CASSVGLAGPEQYF
DNA: TGTGCCAGCAGCGTAGGACTAGCGGGGCCCGAGCAGTACTTC

V: TRBV28
D: .
J: TRBJ1-2
size: .
CDR3: CASSLGGGNYGYTF
DNA: TGTGCCAGCAGTTTAGGGGGGGGCAACTATGGCTACACCTTC

V: TRBV5-1
D: .
J: TRBJ2-7
size: .
CDR3: CASSLQGLGYEQYF
DNA: TGCGCCAGCAGCTTGCAGGGGTTGGGGTACGAGCAGTACTTC

V: TRBV19
D: .
J: TRBJ1-2
size: once
CDR3: CASSKREEANYGYTF
DNA: TGTGCCAGTAGTAAGAGGGAAGAGGCTAACTATGGCTACACCTTC

V: TRBV5-1
D: TRBD1
J: TRBJ2-3
size: .
CDR3: CASIRGGQTADTQYF
DNA: TGCGCCAGCATCCGAGGGGGACAGACGGCAGATACGCAGTATTTT

V: TRBV15
D: .
J: TRBJ1-2
size: few
CDR3: CATSRDGGGNGYTF
DNA: TGTGCCACCAGCAGAGATGGCGGGGGGAATGGCTACACCTTC

V: TRBV28
D: TRBD1
J: TRBJ1-6
size: once
CDR3: CASRADRGRSYNSPLHF
DNA: TGTGCCAGCAGAGCGGACAGGGGGCGATCCTATAATTCACCCCTCCACTTT

V: TRBV5-4
D: .
J: TRBJ1-1
size: .
CDR3: CASSLAGLGNTEAFF
DNA: TGTGCCAGCAGCTTGGCCGGACTCGGGAACACTGAAGCTTTCTTT

V: TRBV18
D: .
J: TRBJ1-2
size: .
CDR3: CASSPQGGTANYGYTF
DNA: TGTGCCAGCTCACCACAGGGAGGAACCGCTAACTATGGCTACACCTTC

V: TRBV28
D: .
J: TRBJ1-4
size: .
CDR3: CASSLRVRVEKLFF
DNA: TGTGCCAGCAGTCTCCGGGTCCGTGTAGAAAAACTGTTTTTT

V: TRBV5-5
D: TRBD1
J: TRBJ1-5
size: .
CDR3: CASSLQGAPWQPQHF
DNA: TGTGCCAGCAGCTTGCAGGGGGCGCCTTGGCAGCCCCAGCATTTT

V: TRBV3-1/TRBV3-2
D: .
J: TRBJ1-2
size: .
CDR3: CASSQEWQGSGYTF
DNA: TGTGCCAGCAGCCAAGAGTGGCAGGGGAGTGGCTACACCTTC

V: TRBV29-1
D: TRBD1
J: TRBJ1-1
size: .
CDR3: CSVSYADRFMNTEAFF
DNA: TGCAGCGTTTCATACGCGGACAGGTTCATGAACACTGAAGCTTTCTTT

V: TRBV7-8
D: .
J: TRBJ1-3
size: once
CDR3: CASSGGGAALRNTIYF
DNA: TGTGCCAGCAGCGGAGGAGGCGCGGCACTCCGAAACACCATATATTTT

V: TRBV28
D: TRBD1
J: TRBJ1-5
size: few
CDR3: CASSSSGTANQPQHF
DNA: TGTGCCAGCAGTTCGTCCGGGACAGCCAATCAGCCCCAGCATTTT

V: TRBV28
D: TRBD1
J: TRBJ1-5
size: .
CDR3: CASSPHIQGVSNQPQHF
DNA: TGTGCCAGCAGTCCCCACATCCAGGGGGTTAGCAATCAGCCCCAGCATTTT

V: TRBV28
D: .
J: TRBJ2-5
size: few
CDR3: CASTQRGLGQETQYF
DNA: TGTGCCAGCACTCAAAGGGGGTTGGGGCAAGAGACCCAGTACTTC

V: TRBV5-1
D: TRBD1
J: TRBJ1-1
size: .
CDR3: CASSYRDSLNTEAFF
DNA: TGCGCCAGCAGCTACCGGGACAGCTTGAACACTGAAGCTTTCTTT

V: TRBV19
D: .
J: TRBJ2-1
size: .
CDR3: CASSMRVWHEQFF
DNA: TGTGCCAGTAGTATGCGGGTTTGGCATGAGCAGTTCTTC

V: TRBV7-2
D: .
J: TRBJ1-3
size: .
CDR3: CASSFGGGSGNTIYF
DNA: TGTGCCAGCAGCTTCGGGGGTGGGAGTGGAAACACCATATATTTT

V: TRBV7-9
D: .
J: TRBJ2-7
size: .
CDR3: CATGTQYEQYF
DNA: TGTGCCACCGGGACACAGTACGAGCAGTACTTC

V: TRBV19
D: TRBD2
J: TRBJ2-1
size: .
CDR3: CASSFRTSEYNEQFF
DNA: TGTGCCAGTAGTTTCCGGACTAGCGAATACAATGAGCAGTTCTTC

V: TRBV27
D: TRBD1
J: TRBJ1-5
size: .
CDR3: CASSSGTDRATDSNQPQHF
DNA: TGTGCCAGCAGTTCGGGGACAGACAGGGCGACCGATAGCAATCAGCCCCAGCATTTT

V: TRBV7-6
D: TRBD2
J: TRBJ2-1
size: once
CDR3: CASSSGAGGPNEQFF
DNA: TGTGCCAGCAGCTCAGGGGCGGGGGGGCCAAATGAGCAGTTCTTC

V: TRBV10-3
D: .
J: TRBJ2-7
size: .
CDR3: CAVTGRYEQYF
DNA: TGTGCCGTTACGGGAAGGTACGAGCAGTACTTC

V: TRBV28
D: .
J: TRBJ2-2
size: .
CDR3: CASTLNTGELFF
DNA: TGTGCCAGCACACTGAACACCGGGGAGCTGTTTTTT

V: TRBV29-1
D: TRBD2
J: TRBJ2-3
size: few
CDR3: CSVDWGFSGGASDTQYF
DNA: TGCAGCGTTGATTGGGGATTTAGCGGGGGGGCCTCAGATACGCAGTATTTT